This is a list of T cell receptor beta chains from one sample in a study of blood T cell repertoires in COVID-19. Produced via immunoSEQ multiplex PCR; TCRdb's table is partial and in-frame only. The profile shows about 200,000 clones, around 83% of them singletons. Sequenced: peripheral blood. All receptors derive from a man aged 45-65 years with active or convalescent COVID-19. Each CDR3 is given with its conserved first and last residue. The D gene is left open where the match is weak. Not all rows give a size; the values are once, few, many and, for expanded clones, a class.

J gene: TRBJ1-1; V gene: TRBV28; D gene: -; clone size: -; CDR3 protein: CASSLTGVEAFF; CDR3 DNA: TGTGCCAGCAGTTTAACCGGAGTTGAAGCTTTCTTT
J gene: TRBJ1-2; V gene: TRBV7-9; D gene: -; clone size: -; CDR3 protein: CASSLVGGGHGYTF; CDR3 DNA: TGTGCCAGCAGCCTGGTCGGAGGCGGCCATGGCTACACCTTC
J gene: TRBJ1-1; V gene: TRBV7-2; D gene: TRBD1; clone size: -; CDR3 protein: CASRRDRANTEAFF; CDR3 DNA: TGTGCCAGCAGGCGGGACAGGGCGAACACTGAAGCTTTCTTT
J gene: TRBJ1-2; V gene: TRBV7-8; D gene: TRBD1; clone size: -; CDR3 protein: CASRRQGANGYTF; CDR3 DNA: TGTGCCAGCAGACGACAGGGGGCCAATGGCTACACCTTC
J gene: TRBJ2-7; V gene: TRBV27; D gene: TRBD1; clone size: -; CDR3 protein: CASSLRDRGYEQYF; CDR3 DNA: TGTGCCAGCAGTTTAAGGGACAGGGGCTACGAGCAGTACTTC
J gene: TRBJ2-1; V gene: TRBV10-3; D gene: TRBD2; clone size: -; CDR3 protein: CAISESSGGLYNEQFF; CDR3 DNA: TGTGCCATCAGTGAGTCAAGCGGGGGACTCTACAATGAGCAGTTCTTC
J gene: TRBJ1-3; V gene: TRBV14; D gene: TRBD1; clone size: -; CDR3 protein: CASSPRGQVSGNTIYF; CDR3 DNA: TGTGCCAGCAGCCCGAGGGGACAGGTCTCTGGAAACACCATATATTTT
J gene: TRBJ1-2; V gene: TRBV10-3; D gene: -; clone size: -; CDR3 protein: CAISGRDTHYGYTF; CDR3 DNA: TGTGCCATCAGTGGCCGGGACACCCACTATGGCTACACCTTC
J gene: TRBJ1-1; V gene: TRBV18; D gene: -; clone size: -; CDR3 protein: CASSPNQVMNTEAFF; CDR3 DNA: TGTGCCAGCTCACCCAATCAGGTCATGAACACTGAAGCTTTCTTT
J gene: TRBJ2-1; V gene: TRBV5-4; D gene: TRBD2; clone size: -; CDR3 protein: CASSGTASGYNEQFF; CDR3 DNA: TGTGCCAGCAGTGGGACGGCTAGCGGTTACAATGAGCAGTTCTTC
J gene: TRBJ2-3; V gene: TRBV28; D gene: -; clone size: once; CDR3 protein: CASSKVRVAVSTDTQYF; CDR3 DNA: TGTGCCAGCAGTAAGGTTCGGGTAGCGGTCAGCACAGATACGCAGTATTTT
J gene: TRBJ1-1; V gene: TRBV5-1; D gene: -; clone size: once; CDR3 protein: CASSLASNTEAFF; CDR3 DNA: TGCGCCAGCAGCTTGGCCTCGAACACTGAAGCTTTCTTT
J gene: TRBJ1-1; V gene: TRBV6-5; D gene: TRBD1; clone size: -; CDR3 protein: CASSYGRGRGTEAFF; CDR3 DNA: TGTGCCAGCAGTTACGGCAGGGGGCGAGGGACTGAAGCTTTCTTT
J gene: TRBJ1-1; V gene: TRBV28; D gene: TRBD1; clone size: few; CDR3 protein: CASNAPGQLTNTEAFF; CDR3 DNA: TGTGCCAGCAACGCACCGGGACAGTTAACGAACACTGAAGCTTTCTTT
J gene: TRBJ2-3; V gene: TRBV19; D gene: TRBD1; clone size: few; CDR3 protein: CASRNRGRTDTQYF; CDR3 DNA: TGTGCCAGTAGGAACAGGGGGCGGACAGATACGCAGTATTTT
J gene: TRBJ1-2; V gene: TRBV5-1; D gene: -; clone size: -; CDR3 protein: CASSLTGYRRDDYGYTF; CDR3 DNA: TGCGCCAGCAGCTTGACGGGCTACAGGAGGGATGACTATGGCTACACCTTC
J gene: TRBJ1-5; V gene: TRBV12-5; D gene: TRBD1; clone size: -; CDR3 protein: CASGLVATETGGHLGSNQPQHF; CDR3 DNA: TGTGCTAGTGGTTTGGTGGCTACTGAGACAGGGGGCCATTTAGGGAGCAATCAGCCCCAGCATTTT
J gene: TRBJ2-2; V gene: TRBV19; D gene: -; clone size: -; CDR3 protein: CASSIGWGRGNTGELFF; CDR3 DNA: TGTGCCAGTAGTATAGGTTGGGGGCGAGGCAACACCGGGGAGCTGTTTTTT